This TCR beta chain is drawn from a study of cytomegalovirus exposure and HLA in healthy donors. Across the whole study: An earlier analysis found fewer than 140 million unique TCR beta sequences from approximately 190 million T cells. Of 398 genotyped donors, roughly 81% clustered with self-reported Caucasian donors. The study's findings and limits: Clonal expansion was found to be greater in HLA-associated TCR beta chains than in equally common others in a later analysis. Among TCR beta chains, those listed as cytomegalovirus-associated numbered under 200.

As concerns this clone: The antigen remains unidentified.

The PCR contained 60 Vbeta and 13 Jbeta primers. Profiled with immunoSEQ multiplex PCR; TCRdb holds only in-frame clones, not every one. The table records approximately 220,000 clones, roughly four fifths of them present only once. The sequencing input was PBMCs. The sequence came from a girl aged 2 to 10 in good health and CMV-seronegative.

The CDR3 loop reads CASSHEGYRVYEQFF. DNA for the CDR3: TGCGCCAGCAGCCACGAGGGTTACAGGGTGTATGAGCAGTTCTTC. This chain joins TRBV4-1 and TRBJ2-1, with TRBD1 as a possible D gene (6 bases). V gave up 3 bases and J gave up 8 bases, with 17 bases separating them. Germline V gene lookup returns CDR1 MGHRA and CDR2 YSYEKL. This CDR3 comprises 15 residues.